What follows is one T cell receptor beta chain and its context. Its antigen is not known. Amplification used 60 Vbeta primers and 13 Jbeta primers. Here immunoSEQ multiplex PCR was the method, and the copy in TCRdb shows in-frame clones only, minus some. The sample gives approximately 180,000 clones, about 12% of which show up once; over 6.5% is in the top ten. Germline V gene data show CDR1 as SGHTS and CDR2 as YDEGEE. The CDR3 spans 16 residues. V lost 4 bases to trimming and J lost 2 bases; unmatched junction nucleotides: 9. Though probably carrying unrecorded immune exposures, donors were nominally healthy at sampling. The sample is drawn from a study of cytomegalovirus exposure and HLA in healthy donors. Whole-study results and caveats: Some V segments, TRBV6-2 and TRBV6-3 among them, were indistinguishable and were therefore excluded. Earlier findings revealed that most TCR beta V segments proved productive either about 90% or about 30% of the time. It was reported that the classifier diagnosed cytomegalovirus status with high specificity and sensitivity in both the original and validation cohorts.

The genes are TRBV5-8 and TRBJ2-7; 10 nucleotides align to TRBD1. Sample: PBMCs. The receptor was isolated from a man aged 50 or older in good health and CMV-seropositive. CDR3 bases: TGTGCCAGCAGCCGCACGGGACAGGGGCGAACCTACGAGCAGTACTTC. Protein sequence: CASSRTGQGRTYEQYF.